This T cell receptor beta chain stems from a study of cytomegalovirus exposure and HLA in healthy donors. Points from the study as a whole: Segments of the TCR beta V type were, in most cases, productive about 90% or about 30% of the time in an earlier analysis.

This clone was seen a handful of times. The antigen is unknown. The same CDR3 arises from other DNA sequences in this sample as well. The primer mix had 60 Vbeta and 13 Jbeta primers. Only in-frame clones appear in the TCRdb table, and some are missing; sequencing was by immunoSEQ multiplex PCR. This sample has some 190,000 clones, with roughly 75% found just once. The CDR3 is made up of 14 amino acids. Per germline, CDR1 SNHLY and CDR2 FYNNEI. With 6 bases removed from V and 0 bases from J, the gap between germline ends came to 12 bases. Donors sampled were nominally healthy, though unrecorded immune exposures were likely.

The gene calls are TRBV2 and TRBJ2-7; possible D gene TRBD2, 5 bases. The clonotype comes from a woman in her thirties in good health and CMV-seronegative. Specimen: PBMCs. CDR3 nucleotide sequence: TGTGCCAGCAGCCGGACGGGGAGCTCCTACGAGCAGTACTTC. Its translation is CASSRTGSSYEQYF.